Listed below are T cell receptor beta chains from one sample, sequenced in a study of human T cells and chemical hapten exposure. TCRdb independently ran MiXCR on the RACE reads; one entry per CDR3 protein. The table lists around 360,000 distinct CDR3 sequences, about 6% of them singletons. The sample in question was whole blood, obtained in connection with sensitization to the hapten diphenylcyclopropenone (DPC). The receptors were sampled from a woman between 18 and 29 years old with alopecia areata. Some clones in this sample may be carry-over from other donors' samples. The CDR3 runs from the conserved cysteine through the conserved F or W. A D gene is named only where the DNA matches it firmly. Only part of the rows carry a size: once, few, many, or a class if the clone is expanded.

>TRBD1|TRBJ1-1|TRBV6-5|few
TGTGCCAGCAGTTATAGGCCCCCGGGACAGGGAGTGAACACTGAAGCTTTCTTT
CASSYRPPGQGVNTEAFF
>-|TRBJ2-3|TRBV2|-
TGTGCCAGCAGGCCCGGTGAGAGCACAGATACGCAGTATTTT
CASRPGESTDTQYF
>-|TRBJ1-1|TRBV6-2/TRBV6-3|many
TGTGCCAGCACCAAACCTACTTCGACCGGAGTACCTCCTGAAGCTTTCTTT
CASTKPTSTGVPPEAFF
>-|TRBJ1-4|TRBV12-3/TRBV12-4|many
TGTGCCAGCAGTTCCAGACAGCCCTATGGTGAAAAACTGTTTTTT
CASSSRQPYGEKLFF
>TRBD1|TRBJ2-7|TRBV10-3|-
TGTGCCATCACGGACAGGACCACCTACGAGCAGTACTTC
CAITDRTTYEQYF
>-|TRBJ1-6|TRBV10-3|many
TGTGCCATCAGTGAAACACAGGGTAGCTCCTATAATTCACCCCTCCACTTT
CAISETQGSSYNSPLHF
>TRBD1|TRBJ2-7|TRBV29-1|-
TGCAGCGTTGCCCCGACAGGGGGCTGGGGCGAGCAGTACTTC
CSVAPTGGWGEQYF
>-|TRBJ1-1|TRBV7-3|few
TGTGCCAGCAGCTTCGGGGCGGGTGGGACTGAAGCTTTCTTT
CASSFGAGGTEAFF
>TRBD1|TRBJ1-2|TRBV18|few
TGTGCCAGCTCACCTGCTTTGACAGGGGCCGGCTATGGCTACACCTTC
CASSPALTGAGYGYTF
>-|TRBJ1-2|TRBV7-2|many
TGTGCCAGCAGCCCTACGCGGAGAGACTATGGCTACACCTTC
CASSPTRRDYGYTF
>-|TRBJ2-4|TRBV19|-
TGTGCCAGTAGTATCCCACAGGGCCAGCAAAACATTCAGTACTTC
CASSIPQGQQNIQYF
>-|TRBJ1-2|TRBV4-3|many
TGCGCCAGCAGCCAAGAAAGACCCAAGACCCTTTCAAGAGGCTACACCTTC
CASSQERPKTLSRGYTF
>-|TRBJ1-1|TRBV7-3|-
TGTGCCAGCAGCCCAGGCGGTGGAGCAACTTTCTTT
CASSPGGGATFF
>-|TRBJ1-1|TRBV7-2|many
TGTGCCAGCAGCTTAGCGGGACTTAACACTGAAGCTTTCTTT
CASSLAGLNTEAFF
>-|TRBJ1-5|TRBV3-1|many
TGTGCCAGCAGCCAAGATCACCCCCCGATTAATCAGCCCCAGCATTTT
CASSQDHPPINQPQHF
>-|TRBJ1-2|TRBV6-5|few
TGTGCCAGCAGCCAGACCTACCCTTTTAACTATGGCTACACCTTC
CASSQTYPFNYGYTF
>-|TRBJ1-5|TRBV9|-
TGTGCCAGCAGCGAAGGGACCCCGGGACACCATCAGCCCCAGCATTTT
CASSEGTPGHHQPQHF
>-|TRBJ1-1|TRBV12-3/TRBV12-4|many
TGTGCCAGCAGGTACATGAACACTGAAGCTTTCTTT
CASRYMNTEAFF
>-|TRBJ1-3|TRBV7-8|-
TGTGCCAGCAGCTTAGCGGTCAGGGGCGTTCCAAACACCATATATTTT
CASSLAVRGVPNTIYF
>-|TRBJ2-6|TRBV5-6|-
TGTGCCAGCAGCTTGTCGATGGATTTTTCTGGGGCCAACGTCCTGACTTTC
CASSLSMDFSGANVLTF
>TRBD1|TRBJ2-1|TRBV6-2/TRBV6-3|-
TGTGCCAGCAGTTACTGGGACAGGGGGCAGGAGGAGCAGTTCTTC
CASSYWDRGQEEQFF
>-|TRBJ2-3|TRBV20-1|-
TGCAGTGCTGCCGGGACTACCCAGGGGGGGTCTGGTACAGATACGCAGTATTTT
CSAAGTTQGGSGTDTQYF
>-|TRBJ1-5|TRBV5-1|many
TGCGCCAGCAGCTTGGCGGGGAGCAATCAGCCCCAGCATTTT
CASSLAGSNQPQHF
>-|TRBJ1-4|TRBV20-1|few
TGCAGTGCTAACACAGGGTCAACTAATGAAAAACTGTTTTTT
CSANTGSTNEKLFF
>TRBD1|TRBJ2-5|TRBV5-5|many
TGTGCCAGCAGCAATCGGAGAGGACAGGATCGAGAGACCCAGTACTTC
CASSNRRGQDRETQYF